These T cell receptor beta chains were read from a single sample in a study of blood T cell repertoires in COVID-19. Sequenced by immunoSEQ multiplex PCR; TCRdb stores in-frame clones only, minus some. The table includes over 35,000 clones, about three quarters detected once. The specimen was peripheral blood. These receptors all come from a man aged 55 to 70 with acute or convalescent COVID-19. CDR3s include the opening cysteine and the closing phenylalanine or tryptophan. A D gene is named only where the DNA matches it firmly. A clone size is listed for some rows: how often the clone was seen (once, few, many), or a class if it is expanded.

D	V	J	size	CDR3	DNA
-	TRBV4-1	TRBJ2-7	few	CASSLRAGAYEQYF	TGCGCCAGCAGCCTTCGGGCAGGGGCCTACGAGCAGTACTTC
TRBD1	TRBV7-2	TRBJ2-2	-	CASSLVGGLVTGELFF	TGTGCCAGCAGCTTAGTAGGGGGCTTGGTCACCGGGGAGCTGTTTTTT
TRBD2	TRBV2	TRBJ2-1	-	CASSEPSGRRQFF	TGTGCCAGCAGTGAACCTAGCGGGAGGCGCCAGTTCTTC
TRBD1	TRBV7-9	TRBJ1-5	-	CASSLAGTENQPQHF	TGTGCCAGCAGCTTAGCAGGGACAGAGAATCAGCCCCAGCATTTT
TRBD2	TRBV7-9	TRBJ2-2	-	CASRVAGAPGELFF	TGTGCCAGCCGTGTAGCGGGAGCCCCCGGGGAGCTGTTTTTT
TRBD2	TRBV24-1	TRBJ2-7	-	CATRGTSSDEQYF	TGTGCCACCAGGGGGACTAGTTCCGACGAGCAGTACTTC
-	TRBV24-1	TRBJ2-7	few	CATSDLLSGAYF	TGTGCCACCAGTGATTTGCTTTCAGGGGCTTACTTC
-	TRBV27	TRBJ2-7	-	CASSFGQGYEQYF	TGTGCCAGCAGTTTCGGCCAGGGGTACGAGCAGTACTTC
-	TRBV6-1	TRBJ2-1	-	CASSELIGAYNEQFF	TGTGCCAGCAGTGAATTAATTGGAGCCTACAATGAGCAGTTCTTC
-	TRBV6-1	TRBJ1-5	-	CASSETRDNQPQHF	TGTGCCAGCAGTGAGACGAGGGACAATCAGCCCCAGCATTTT
TRBD1	TRBV29-1	TRBJ2-7	-	CSVGLKTGPTYEQYF	TGCAGCGTTGGCCTAAAGACAGGGCCTACCTACGAGCAGTACTTC
-	TRBV20-1	TRBJ2-5	-	CSASRGMQETQYF	TGCAGTGCTAGTAGGGGGATGCAAGAGACCCAGTACTTC
TRBD2	TRBV6-6	TRBJ2-7	-	CASSYFTSGDYEQYF	TGTGCCAGCAGTTATTTCACTAGCGGTGACTACGAGCAGTACTTC
-	TRBV12-3/TRBV12-4	TRBJ2-7	-	CASSAGLSYEQYF	TGTGCCAGCAGTGCGGGACTCTCCTACGAGCAGTACTTC
TRBD1	TRBV11-3	TRBJ2-5	-	CASSPGTEGETQYF	TGTGCCAGCAGTCCCGGGACAGAAGGGGAGACCCAGTACTTC
TRBD1	TRBV5-1	TRBJ1-5	many	CASSLMPVGQGAGGNQPQHF	TGCGCCAGCAGCCTGATGCCCGTGGGACAGGGAGCAGGGGGCAATCAGCCCCAGCATTTT
TRBD1	TRBV11-2	TRBJ1-2	-	CASSPGPAGGYGYTF	TGTGCCAGCAGCCCTGGACCGGCAGGGGGTTACGGCTACACCTTC
TRBD1	TRBV5-1	TRBJ2-7	-	CASSVEGTGAYEQYF	TGCGCCAGCAGCGTCGAGGGGACAGGTGCCTACGAGCAGTACTTC
-	TRBV5-8	TRBJ1-1	-	CASSSRKGHKNTEAFF	TGTGCCAGCAGCTCCCGTAAGGGACATAAGAACACTGAAGCTTTCTTT
TRBD1	TRBV7-9	TRBJ2-5	-	CASSSRGPETQYF	TGTGCCAGCAGCTCCAGGGGGCCGGAGACCCAGTACTTC
-	TRBV6-1	TRBJ2-3	few	CASSGRGTTGPTDTQYF	TGTGCCAGCAGTGGCCGAGGGACAACGGGGCCCACAGATACGCAGTATTTT
-	TRBV2	TRBJ2-1	few	CASTMGTGSNEQFF	TGTGCCAGCACAATGGGTACAGGGAGCAATGAGCAGTTCTTC
-	TRBV3-1/TRBV3-2	TRBJ2-2	-	CASSQAASPGELFF	TGTGCCAGCAGCCAAGCAGCGTCGCCCGGGGAGCTGTTTTTT
TRBD1	TRBV4-2	TRBJ2-5	-	CASSQARQGARYQETQYF	TGTGCCAGCAGCCAAGCTAGGCAGGGGGCGAGGTACCAAGAGACCCAGTACTTC
-	TRBV7-2	TRBJ2-2	-	CASSLSQLATGELFF	TGTGCCAGCAGCTTGAGTCAGCTAGCGACCGGGGAGCTGTTTTTT
TRBD1	TRBV28	TRBJ1-6	-	CASRPPDRENSPLHF	TGTGCCAGCAGGCCTCCGGACAGGGAAAATTCACCCCTCCACTTT
TRBD1	TRBV5-1	TRBJ1-6	few	CASSLRQGHNSPLHF	TGCGCCAGCAGCTTGAGACAGGGGCATAATTCACCCCTCCACTTT
-	TRBV15	TRBJ2-3	-	CATSRDRRFSDTQYF	TGTGCCACCAGCAGGGATCGGAGGTTTTCAGATACGCAGTATTTT
TRBD2	TRBV19	TRBJ2-1	-	CASRQLAGTYNEQFF	TGTGCCAGTAGACAATTAGCGGGAACCTACAATGAGCAGTTCTTC
-	TRBV6-6	TRBJ1-2	-	CASSYPGRDYGYTF	TGTGCCAGCAGTTACCCCGGCAGGGACTATGGCTACACCTTC
TRBD2	TRBV5-6	TRBJ2-1	once	CASSVVAGGISEQFF	TGTGCCAGCAGCGTGGTAGCGGGAGGAATCAGTGAGCAGTTCTTC
-	TRBV7-2	TRBJ2-5	-	CASSDRQGSETQYF	TGTGCCAGCAGCGACCGTCAGGGGTCAGAGACCCAGTACTTC
TRBD2	TRBV29-1	TRBJ2-1	-	CSVEDWGGRSSYNEQFF	TGCAGCGTTGAAGATTGGGGAGGGAGAAGCTCCTACAATGAGCAGTTCTTC
-	TRBV5-4	TRBJ2-3	-	CASSLVGTDTQYF	TGTGCCAGCAGCTTGGTCGGCACAGATACGCAGTATTTT
-	TRBV19	TRBJ1-2	few	CASHASAGHYGYTF	TGTGCCAGTCATGCCTCGGCTGGGCACTATGGCTACACCTTC
-	TRBV2	TRBJ1-5	-	CASFEGGAGQPQHF	TGTGCCAGCTTCGAGGGGGGGGCTGGTCAGCCCCAGCATTTT
-	TRBV21-1	TRBJ2-2	-	CASSKGLEGTDTGELFF	TGTGCCAGCAGCAAAGGGCTCGAAGGGACAGACACCGGGGAGCTGTTTTTT
TRBD1	TRBV11-3	TRBJ2-3	few	CASSGQGASTTDTQYF	TGTGCCAGCAGCGGACAGGGGGCGTCCACGACAGATACGCAGTATTTT
-	TRBV7-2	TRBJ2-1	-	CASSLRHSGSSYNEQFF	TGTGCCAGCAGCTTACGACATAGCGGCAGCTCCTACAATGAGCAGTTCTTC
-	TRBV5-1	TRBJ1-5	-	CASSLEAGGNQPQHF	TGCGCCAGCAGCTTGGAAGCAGGGGGCAATCAGCCCCAGCATTTT
TRBD1	TRBV27	TRBJ1-2	-	CASSQLTGTGVGYGYTF	TGTGCCAGCAGTCAACTCACCGGGACAGGGGTAGGGTATGGCTACACCTTC
-	TRBV19	TRBJ2-5	-	CASSTGQTNQETQYF	TGTGCCAGTAGTACCGGACAGACTAACCAAGAGACCCAGTACTTC
TRBD2	TRBV19	TRBJ2-4	-	CASSKPTSSTVAKNIQYF	TGTGCCAGTAGTAAACCGACTAGCTCAACTGTAGCCAAAAACATTCAGTACTTC
-	TRBV19	TRBJ1-3	-	CASTALGGNTIYF	TGTGCCAGTACCGCGCTAGGAGGAAACACCATATATTTT
-	TRBV20-1	TRBJ1-5	-	CSASARMGNQPQHF	TGCAGTGCTAGTGCCAGGATGGGTAATCAGCCCCAGCATTTT
-	TRBV28	TRBJ2-6	-	CASSLFGSSGANVLTF	TGTGCCAGCAGTTTATTCGGTTCGTCTGGGGCCAACGTCCTGACTTTC
-	TRBV24-1	TRBJ2-1	once	CATSDFPQGSSYNEQFF	TGTGCCACCAGTGATTTTCCCCAGGGGAGCTCCTACAATGAGCAGTTCTTC
TRBD2	TRBV9	TRBJ2-7	-	CASSVGAGAPYEQYF	TGTGCCAGCAGCGTAGGAGCGGGAGCCCCCTACGAGCAGTACTTC
TRBD1	TRBV6-4	TRBJ1-6	-	CASSDEGQVCDSPLHF	TGTGCCAGCAGTGACGAGGGACAGGTTTGTGATTCACCCCTCCACTTT
-	TRBV5-1	TRBJ2-1	-	CASSLEIAASSYNEQFF	TGCGCCAGCAGCTTGGAAATAGCGGCCAGCTCCTACAATGAGCAGTTCTTC
-	TRBV6-5	TRBJ1-2	-	CASRTGGHSAYGYTF	TGTGCCAGCAGAACGGGGGGGCATTCCGCCTATGGCTACACCTTC
-	TRBV19	TRBJ2-7	-	CASSIGGEQYF	TGTGCCAGTAGTATCGGGGGCGAGCAGTACTTC
-	TRBV5-1	TRBJ1-1	-	CASSPGHNRMNTEAFF	TGCGCCAGCAGCCCGGGACACAATCGAATGAACACTGAAGCTTTCTTT
-	TRBV11-2	TRBJ2-3	once	CASSLDRGSTDTQYF	TGTGCCAGCAGCTTAGATAGAGGAAGCACAGATACGCAGTATTTT
TRBD1	TRBV10-3	TRBJ1-2	-	CAISGGTANYGYTF	TGTGCCATCAGTGGAGGGACAGCTAACTATGGCTACACCTTC